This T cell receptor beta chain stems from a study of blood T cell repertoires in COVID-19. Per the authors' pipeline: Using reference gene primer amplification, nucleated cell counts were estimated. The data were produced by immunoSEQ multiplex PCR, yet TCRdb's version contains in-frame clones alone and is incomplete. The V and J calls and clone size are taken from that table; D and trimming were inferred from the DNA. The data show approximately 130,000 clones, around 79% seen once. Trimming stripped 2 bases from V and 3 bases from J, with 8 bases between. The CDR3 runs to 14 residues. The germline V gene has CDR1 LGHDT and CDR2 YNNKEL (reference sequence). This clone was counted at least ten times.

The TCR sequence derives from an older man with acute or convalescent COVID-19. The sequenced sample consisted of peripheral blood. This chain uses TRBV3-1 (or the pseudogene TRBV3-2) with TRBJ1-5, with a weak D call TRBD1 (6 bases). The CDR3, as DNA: TGTGCCAGCAGCCAAACAGGGAACAATCAGCCCCAGCATTTT. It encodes CASSQTGNNQPQHF.